This T cell receptor (beta chain) stems from a study of CD8 T cells in ankylosing spondylitis. Turning to this clonotype: What it binds is not known. The junction and the germline gene differ at one end; a read error may be behind it.

TCRdb itself ran the 5' RACE reads through MiXCR, one entry per CDR3 protein. The sample lists under 450,000 distinct CDR3 sequences, 17% seen once, with approximately 1% in the top ten. Study-level findings and limits: It appeared that ankylosing spondylitis blood was characterized by a TCR beta motif of several highly homologous variants.

This CDR3 spans 17 amino acids. This chain links TRBV12-3 or TRBV12-4 with TRBJ2-3, with D perhaps matching TRBD1 or TRBD2 (5 bases each). Sequences were obtained from blood, either unsorted or a sorted T cell fraction (not recorded which). This receptor was obtained from a male donor with ankylosing spondylitis. The chain's CDR3 is CASTLRMGTASTDTQYF. The CDR3 bases are TGTGCCAGCACTTTAAGGATGGGGACCGCTAGCACAGATACGCAGTATTTT.